This TCR beta chain was recorded in a study of human T cells and chemical hapten exposure (dated by TCRdb to the early 2020s). Describing the broader study: For sensitization, 2% DPC in acetone was applied to a 2 cm by 2 cm area of upper inner arm skin. Throughout the study period of roughly 24 weeks, patients also received therapeutic DPC doses to the scalp every week. Patch testing was done on the upper back using Finn chambers containing 0.01% DPC, and results were scored after 6 days according to International Contact Dermatitis Research Group standards. The mostly female patient cohort included alopecia areata with under or over 50% scalp involvement, alopecia totalis and alopecia universalis. The libraries were sequenced as a pool, and the TCR yield per sample differed mostly because of small variations in library volumes within the pool. Peripheral blood TCR repertoire changes were tracked in vivo in alopecia patients during primary and secondary sensitization to the hapten diphenylcyclopropenone (DPC). Blood samples were taken from patients before sensitization (week 0) and at 2, 6 and about 24 weeks after DPC sensitization. About 30 alopecia patients provided blood for TCR sequencing at one to four time points (pre-sensitization, 2, 6 and 24 weeks).

The method behind the library was RACE. The instrument given in TCRdb is NextSeq 500. Library preparation attached unique molecular identifiers to individual cDNA molecules for quantitative, reproducible TCR counting. For every blood RNA sample, sequencing covered both the TCR alpha and TCR beta chains. From the authors' description of their analysis: The median number of TCRs per sample was some 100,000, ranging from about 20,000 to 690,600. The Decombinator software suite was used to annotate the V, J and CDR3 of the TCR reads. For the PS versus PT1 abundance plots, all samples were subsampled to the same number of TCRs (28,000). TCRs were defined as expanded if absent before sensitization and observed at least eight times at the 2-week time point. TCRdb itself trimmed the public reads at Q25 with fastp, ran MiXCR and retained productive beta chains. Each CDR3 protein gets just one entry, which takes the most common genes and DNA from the rows behind it. It is TCRdb's table, rather than the study itself, that gives the V and J calls and clone size. For this sample the table gives around 130,000 distinct CDR3 sequences, of which approximately 10% were detected only once. The ten largest clones capture under 2.5% of the sample.

The time point label here, explained by the study, means: patch test 3, about 24 weeks after DPC sensitization. Read against the paper, the sample's treatment or condition label means: therapeutic diphenylcyclopropenone sensitization with weekly scalp DPC. At every patch-test visit, the blood draw took place before the patch test was put on. Patients were considered eligible if aged 18 to 70, diagnosed with alopecia and deemed suitable for DPC therapy, and patients were excluded if pregnant. Total RNA was isolated from unfractionated whole blood collected in Tempus Blood RNA tubes. Paper-wide results and their limitations: Repeated subsampling changed both the strength of the expansion versus patch-test correlation and the threshold at which that correlation became significant. Expanded TCRs formed significantly more large CDR3 similarity clusters than pre-sensitization or healthy control sets, consistent with antigen-driven responses. DPC sensitization did not change the number of TCRs with a frequency above 1 in 1000, and there was no evidence of changes in global repertoire structure. A positive correlation was found between the number of PT1 expanded TCRs and patch test score, with significance reached at thresholds 8, 16 and 32 but not 4. Alopecia, a presumed autoimmune disease, was present in all patients, so the immune response of the patients might differ from that of healthy individuals.

Unmatched junction bases come to 8, with V trimmed by 3 bases and J by 0 bases. Its CDR3 holds 18 amino acids, cysteine through phenylalanine. The DNA shown is the 54-base CDR3, in frame from base 1. CDR1 and CDR2 were assigned from the germline V gene as LGHNA and YSLEER. This clonotype was counted only a few times. Its binding antigen is unknown. Base qualities are missing; no much larger clone stands one base away. The source is a woman aged 45-59 years with alopecia areata. Some clones in this sample may be carry-over from other donors' samples. The chain couples TRBV4-3 to TRBJ2-6; TRBD1 fits 7 bases in the junction. The starting material was whole blood, obtained in connection with sensitization to the hapten diphenylcyclopropenone (DPC). The DNA is TGCGCCAGCAGCCAGTACAGGGGAGCCCTCTCTGGGGCCAACGTCCTGACTTTC. This is translated as CASSQYRGALSGANVLTF.